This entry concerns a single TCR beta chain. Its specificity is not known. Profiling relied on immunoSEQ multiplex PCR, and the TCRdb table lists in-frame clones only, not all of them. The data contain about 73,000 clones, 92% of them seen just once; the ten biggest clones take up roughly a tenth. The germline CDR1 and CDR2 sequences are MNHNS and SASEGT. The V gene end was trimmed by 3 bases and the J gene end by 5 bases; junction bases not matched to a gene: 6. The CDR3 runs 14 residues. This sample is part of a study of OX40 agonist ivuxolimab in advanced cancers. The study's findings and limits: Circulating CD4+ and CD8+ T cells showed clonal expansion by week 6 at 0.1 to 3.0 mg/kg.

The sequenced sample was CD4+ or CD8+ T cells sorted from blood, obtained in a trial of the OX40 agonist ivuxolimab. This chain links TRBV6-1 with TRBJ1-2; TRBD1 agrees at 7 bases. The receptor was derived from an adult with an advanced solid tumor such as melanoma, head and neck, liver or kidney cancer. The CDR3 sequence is CASSELAGGYGYTF. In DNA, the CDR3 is TGTGCCAGCAGTGAGCTGGCAGGGGGGTATGGCTACACCTTC.